One sample yielded the 9 T cell receptor beta chains listed below, sequenced in a study of CD8+ T cells in alopecia areata. Extracted from the samples, RNA was reverse transcribed into cDNA to serve as the sequencing template. The table came from immunoSEQ multiplex PCR; TCRdb's copy has only in-frame clones and leaves some out. The table lists over 100,000 clones, with no singletons. Sequences were obtained from lesional skin. The receptors stem from a C3H/HeJ mouse with alopecia areata. Mouse strain MHC haplotype: H2-k.

On this clone: Gene and germline names: mouse. The read comes to an end 4 residues before the CDR3 does, leaving the germline J gene to fill in the end. The V call is TRBV14, the J call TRBJ2-1; the match to TRBD1 covers 9 bases. CDR3 length equals 15 residues. The J segment lost 1 base and the V segment lost 4 bases, leaving 3 bases of the junction unmatched. Germline CDR1 is SGHDT and CDR2 is FRDEAV. CDR3 residues: CASSRQGGNYAEQFF. The CDR3 DNA, read in part, is TGTGCCAGCAGTCGACAGGGGGGAAACTATGCT.

A word on this clone: TCRdb gives a protein that differs at residue 12 from what the DNA encodes, so the protein here is translated from the DNA. The gene symbols are mouse symbols. The DNA ends 3 residues before the CDR3 does, and the rest of the CDR3 is filled in from the germline J gene. V and J are TRBV13-1 and TRBJ1-6, with 9 positions matching TRBD1. TRBJ1-6 is designated an ORF whose function remains uncertain. V was pared by 0 bases and J by 9 bases, with 4 bases of the junction left unmatched. The CDR3 totals 15 residues. Germline V CDR1 and CDR2: NSHNY, SYGAGN. CDR3 in amino acids: CASSDGGQGSSPLYF. The covered CDR3 bases are TGTGCCAGCAGTGATGGGGGACAGGGTAGTTCGCCC.

This clone was observed a few times. There is a difference at residue 9 between the TCRdb protein and the DNA translation, so the protein given here was translated from the DNA. The genes and germline here are from mouse. The CDR3 goes on 3 residues after the read ends, and that part is filled in from the germline J gene. The chain recombines TRBV13-3 with TRBJ1-3; TRBD1 is a possible D gene (6 bases). Trimming left V 3 bases short and J 8 bases short, with 9 bases between. The CDR3 covers 12 residues. Germline values: CDR1 NNHDY, CDR2 SYVADS. The sequenced CDR3 bases are TGTGCCAGCAGTGTCGCAGGGGATACG. Its protein product is CASSVAGDT. In full, the CDR3 reads CASSVAGDTLYF.

A few counts support this clone. Genes and germline come from the mouse. The read is 4 residues too short to cover the CDR3 end, so that end is filled in from the germline J gene. V usage is TRBV13-1 and J usage is TRBJ2-7; 7 nucleotides agree with TRBD1. CDR1 NSHNY and CDR2 SYGAGN come from the germline V gene. The CDR3 extends over 13 amino acids. CDR3 bases read: TGTGCCAGCAGTGGACAGGGAGGGGAT. It specifies CASSGQGGD. The entire CDR3 is CASSGQGGDEQYF.

About this clone itself: Mouse germline and gene names are used. With the read ending 4 residues before the CDR3 end, the germline J gene is used to fill in that end. This chain links TRBV13-3 with TRBJ2-5; 11 nucleotides align to TRBD1. The CDR3 has 13 amino acids. Germline V CDR1 and CDR2: NNHDY, SYVADS. The CDR3 reads CASKDRGLDTQYF. The CDR3 DNA, read in part, is TGTGCCAGCAAGGACAGGGGGCTGGAC.

This clone occurred a few times. The TCRdb protein and the DNA translation do not line up at residue 11; the protein shown here was made by translating the DNA. Gene and germline names: mouse. The read falls 3 residues short of the CDR3 end, and the missing part is taken from the germline J gene. This chain uses TRBV13-1 with TRBJ1-3, with D tentatively TRBD1 (5 bases). V lost 2 bases and J lost 2, with 8 bases in between. In germline, CDR1 is NSHNY, CDR2 SYGAGN. The CDR3 runs to 14 residues. The CDR3 sequence is CASSEGGTGNTLYF. The DNA read from the CDR3 is TGTGCCAGCAGTGAGGGGGGGACTGGAAATACG.

This clone was detected only a few times. Gene and germline names: mouse. The read ends 4 residues before the CDR3 terminus; that terminus is restored from the germline J gene. V and J are TRBV17 and TRBJ2-7; TRBD1 might be the D (5 bases). This CDR3 has 12 residues. Germline values: CDR1 MNHDT, CDR2 YYDKIL. CDR3 DNA, as far as it was read: TGTGCTAGCAGTGGACAAAAATAT. Translated, it gives CASSGQKY. The full CDR3 is CASSGQKYEQYF.

As for this clone: Mouse germline and gene names are used. Coverage ceases 4 residues before the CDR3 finishes, and the germline J gene fills in the end. The rearrangement uses TRBV19 and TRBJ2-1; 11 positions match TRBD2. V trimming: 8 bases; J trimming: 5 bases; junction bases outside the gene matches: 3. This CDR3 has 13 residues. Germline V gene data show CDR1 as FNHDT and CDR2 as SITEND (reference sequence). CDR3 DNA, as far as it was read: TGTGCCAGTCCGGGACTGGGGGATGCT. As protein: CASPGLGDA. The entire CDR3 reads CASPGLGDAEQFF.

The sample holds a few counts of this clone. These gene names are mouse names. With the read ending 4 residues before the CDR3 end, the germline J gene is used to fill in that end. The chain combines TRBV13-3 with TRBJ1-4; TRBD1 agrees at 11 bases. The V gene's germline CDR1 is NNHDY and CDR2 SYVADS. This CDR3 spans 15 amino acids. The CDR3 region is CASSDYGTGGERLFF. The sequenced CDR3 bases are TGTGCCAGCAGTGATTACGGGACAGGGGGCGAA.